Listed below are T cell receptor beta chains from one sample, sequenced in a study of blood T cell repertoires in COVID-19. Here immunoSEQ multiplex PCR was the method, and the copy in TCRdb shows in-frame clones only, minus some. This table has around 250,000 clones, about 89% appearing once. The specimen sequenced was PBMCs or T cells enriched from blood (not recorded which). The source is a woman aged 30 to 39 who had recovered from COVID-19. Both conserved end residues are trimmed from each CDR3. Part of the rows lack a size; the others show once, few, many or a class for expanded clones.

j_call | clone_size | v_call | cdr3_aa
TRBJ2-6 | many | TRBV19 | ASSRQGNSGANVLT
TRBJ2-1 | - | TRBV7-2 | ASSSGQGARSYNEQF
TRBJ1-1 | few | TRBV2 | ASSEAGRYTEAF
TRBJ1-4 | - | TRBV27 | ASSLLRDRGATNEKLF
TRBJ1-1 | - | TRBV11-2 | ASSWTGRNTEAF
TRBJ2-7 | - | TRBV11-1 | ASSLQTDYEQY
TRBJ2-1 | - | TRBV19 | ASSIVQGLRAAAAYNEQF
TRBJ1-5 | - | TRBV28 | ASSRQGDNQPQH
TRBJ2-7 | - | TRBV28 | ASSPPGRAYEQY
TRBJ1-6 | - | TRBV7-3 | ASSKTGTDIRSYNSPLH
TRBJ1-1 | - | TRBV28 | ASSLSQGAWTEAF
TRBJ2-2 | - | TRBV4-3 | ASSQDFSWLSGELF
TRBJ1-2 | - | TRBV6-5 | ASSFSDRNYGYT
TRBJ2-7 | once | TRBV5-1 | ASSANGYEQY
TRBJ2-3 | - | TRBV28 | ASSLLGRTSTDTQY
TRBJ2-7 | - | TRBV4-2 | ASSQGLAGGSSYEQY
TRBJ1-1 | - | TRBV28 | ASSPLRPGGTEAF
TRBJ2-6 | - | TRBV30 | AWYTGSLAGANVLT
TRBJ1-5 | - | TRBV6-5 | ASSSQGTNQPQH
TRBJ2-3 | - | TRBV27 | ASSFSIRGIYTDTQY
TRBJ1-2 | - | TRBV7-2 | ASSLAAAANYGYT
TRBJ2-2 | - | TRBV15 | ATSRVESGELF
TRBJ2-1 | - | TRBV6-5 | ASRPISSPYNEQF
TRBJ1-5 | - | TRBV30 | AWSVQGDQPQH
TRBJ1-1 | - | TRBV6-2/TRBV6-3 | ASSYSVSEAF
TRBJ1-2 | - | TRBV10-3 | AISESMAGDYGYT
TRBJ2-1 | - | TRBV9 | ASSVATGRGGEQF
TRBJ2-1 | - | TRBV12-3/TRBV12-4 | ASSPQGALDF
TRBJ2-3 | - | TRBV7-2 | ASSLFGKGNTQY
TRBJ2-4 | - | TRBV6-1 | ASGELAGGGLAKNIQY
TRBJ2-1 | - | TRBV30 | AWRTAGVQEQF
TRBJ1-5 | - | TRBV10-3 | AISVGQGAGQPQH
TRBJ1-3 | - | TRBV28 | ASSPPPRSGNTIY
TRBJ1-2 | once | TRBV9 | ASSVGMVQAYGYT
TRBJ2-2 | - | TRBV27 | ASSLPFRDTGELF
TRBJ1-2 | - | TRBV3-1/TRBV3-2 | ASSPRQGSYGYT
TRBJ2-1 | - | TRBV6-5 | ASSLFELPVEQF
TRBJ2-1 | - | TRBV9 | ASSPGLERGEQF
TRBJ1-1 | - | TRBV7-2 | ASSLEEGYTEAF
TRBJ2-7 | - | TRBV6-5 | ASSPRYDEQY
TRBJ1-3 | - | TRBV6-5 | ASSYSTGGRGNTIY
TRBJ1-4 | - | TRBV19 | ASSTGTEATEKLF
TRBJ1-3 | - | TRBV20-1 | SASTGSLGNTIY
TRBJ2-1 | - | TRBV5-8 | ASRSAGDNEQF
TRBJ2-7 | few | TRBV19 | ASTSGTGAPEQY
TRBJ2-2 | once | TRBV4-3 | ASSRRQGIGELF
TRBJ2-3 | - | TRBV27 | ASSFVFPGGPLRSDTQY
TRBJ2-3 | many | TRBV6-4 | ASSEGTGGTDTQY
TRBJ1-3 | - | TRBV28 | ASSWTGTPSGNTIY
TRBJ2-1 | - | TRBV7-9 | ASSPGTSGKNDEQF
TRBJ2-5 | - | TRBV5-1 | ASSSGQLETQY
TRBJ1-4 | - | TRBV5-4 | ASSFFSGYNEKLF
TRBJ2-7 | - | TRBV21-1 | ASSHKGDYEQY
TRBJ1-1 | - | TRBV12-3/TRBV12-4 | ASSPAVNTEAF
TRBJ2-7 | - | TRBV27 | ASMGRLAGFYEQY
TRBJ1-2 | - | TRBV23-1 | ASSQSPRGRYGYT
TRBJ1-2 | few | TRBV7-2 | ASSLALRGGGYT
TRBJ1-1 | few | TRBV29-1 | SVEGQLGYTEAF
TRBJ1-5 | - | TRBV6-2/TRBV6-3 | ASSAGVTPQH